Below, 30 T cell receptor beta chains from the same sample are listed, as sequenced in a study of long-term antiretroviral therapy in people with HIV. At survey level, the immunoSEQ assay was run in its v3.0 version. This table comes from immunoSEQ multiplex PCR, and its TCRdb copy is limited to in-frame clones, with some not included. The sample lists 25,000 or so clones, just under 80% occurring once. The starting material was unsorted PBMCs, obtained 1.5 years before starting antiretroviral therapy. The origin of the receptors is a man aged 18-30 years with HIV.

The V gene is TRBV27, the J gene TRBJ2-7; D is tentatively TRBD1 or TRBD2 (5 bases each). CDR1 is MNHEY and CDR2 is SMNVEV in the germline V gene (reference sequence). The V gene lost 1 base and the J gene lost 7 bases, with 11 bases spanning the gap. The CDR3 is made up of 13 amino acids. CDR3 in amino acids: CASSLLGVKEQYF. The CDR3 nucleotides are TGTGCCAGCAGTTTATTGGGGGTTAAGGAGCAGTACTTC.

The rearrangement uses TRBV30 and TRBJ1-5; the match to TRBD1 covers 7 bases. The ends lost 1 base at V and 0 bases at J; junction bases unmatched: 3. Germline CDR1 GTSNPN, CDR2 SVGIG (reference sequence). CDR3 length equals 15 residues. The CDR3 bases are TGTGCCTGGAGTGAGGGGGCATCTAGCAATCAGCCCCAGCATTTT. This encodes CAWSEGASSNQPQHF.

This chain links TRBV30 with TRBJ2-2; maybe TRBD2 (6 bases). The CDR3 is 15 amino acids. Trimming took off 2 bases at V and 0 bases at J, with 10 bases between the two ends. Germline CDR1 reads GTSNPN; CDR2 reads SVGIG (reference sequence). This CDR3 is CAWSWGVTNTGELFF. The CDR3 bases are TGTGCCTGGAGTTGGGGGGTTACGAACACCGGGGAGCTGTTTTTT.

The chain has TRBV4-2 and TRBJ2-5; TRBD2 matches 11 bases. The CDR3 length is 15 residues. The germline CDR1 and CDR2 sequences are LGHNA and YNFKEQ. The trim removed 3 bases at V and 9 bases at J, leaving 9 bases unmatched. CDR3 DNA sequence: TGTGCCAGCAGCCATGGGACTAGCGGTTTTTTGGCCCAGTACTTC. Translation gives CASSHGTSGFLAQYF.

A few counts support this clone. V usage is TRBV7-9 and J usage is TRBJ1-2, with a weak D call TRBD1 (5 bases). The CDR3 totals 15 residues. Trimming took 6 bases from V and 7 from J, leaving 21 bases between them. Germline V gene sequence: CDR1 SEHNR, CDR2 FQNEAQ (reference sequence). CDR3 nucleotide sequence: TGTGCCAGCAGTTACACGACAGCCACTATACTTGGCTACACCTTC. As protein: CASSYTTATILGYTF.

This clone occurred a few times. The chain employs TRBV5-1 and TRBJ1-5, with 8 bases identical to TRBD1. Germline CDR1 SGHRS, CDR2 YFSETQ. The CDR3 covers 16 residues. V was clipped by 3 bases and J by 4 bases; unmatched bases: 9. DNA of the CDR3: TGCGCCAGCAGCTGGATCCCGGGACAGGTGAATCAGCCCCAGCATTTT. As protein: CASSWIPGQVNQPQHF.

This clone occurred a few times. The CDR3 loop reads CASGPGNQPQHF. In nucleotides, the CDR3 is TGTGCCAGCGGTCCAGGGAATCAGCCCCAGCATTTT. The rearrangement joins TRBV27 to TRBJ1-5; perhaps TRBD1 as D (5 bases). Germline loops: CDR1 MNHEY, CDR2 SMNVEV (reference sequence). The ends were cut back, 8 bases at V and 4 bases at J, with 9 bases in the middle. The CDR3 sequence is 12 residues long.

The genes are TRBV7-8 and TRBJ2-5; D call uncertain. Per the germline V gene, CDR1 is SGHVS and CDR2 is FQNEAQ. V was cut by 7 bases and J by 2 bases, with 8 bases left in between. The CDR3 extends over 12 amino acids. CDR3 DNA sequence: TGTGCCAGCACCCGGATTCAAGAGACCCAGTACTTC. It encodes CASTRIQETQYF. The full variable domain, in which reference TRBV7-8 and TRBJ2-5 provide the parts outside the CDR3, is GAGVSQSPRYKVAKRGQDVALRCDPISGHVSLFWYQQALGQGPEFLTYFQNEAQLDKSGLPSDRFFAERPEGSVSTLKIQRTQQEDSAVYLCASTRIQETQYFGPGTRLLVL.

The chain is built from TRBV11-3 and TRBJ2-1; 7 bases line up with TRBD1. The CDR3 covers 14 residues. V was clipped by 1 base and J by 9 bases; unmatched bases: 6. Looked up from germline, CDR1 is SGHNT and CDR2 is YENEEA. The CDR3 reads CASSLGDTGVEQFF. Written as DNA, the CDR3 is TGTGCCAGCAGCTTAGGGGACACAGGGGTTGAGCAGTTCTTC.

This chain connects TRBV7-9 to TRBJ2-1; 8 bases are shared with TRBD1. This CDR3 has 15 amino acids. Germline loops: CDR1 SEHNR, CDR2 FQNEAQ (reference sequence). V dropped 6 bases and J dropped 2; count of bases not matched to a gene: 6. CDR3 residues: CASRRQGQAYNEQFF. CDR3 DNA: TGTGCCAGCAGAAGACAGGGGCAGGCCTACAATGAGCAGTTCTTC.

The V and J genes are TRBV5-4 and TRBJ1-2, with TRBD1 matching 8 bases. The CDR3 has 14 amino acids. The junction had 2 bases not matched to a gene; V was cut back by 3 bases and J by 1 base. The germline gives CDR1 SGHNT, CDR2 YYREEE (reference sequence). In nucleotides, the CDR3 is TGTGCCAGCAGCTCCGGACAGGGTAACTATGGCTACACCTTC. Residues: CASSSGQGNYGYTF.

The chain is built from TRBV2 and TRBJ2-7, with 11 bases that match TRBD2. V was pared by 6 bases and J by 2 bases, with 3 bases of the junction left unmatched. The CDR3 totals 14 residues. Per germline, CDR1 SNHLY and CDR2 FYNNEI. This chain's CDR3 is CASRFSGGAYEQYF. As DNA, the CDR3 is TGTGCCAGCAGATTTAGCGGGGGGGCCTACGAGCAGTACTTC.

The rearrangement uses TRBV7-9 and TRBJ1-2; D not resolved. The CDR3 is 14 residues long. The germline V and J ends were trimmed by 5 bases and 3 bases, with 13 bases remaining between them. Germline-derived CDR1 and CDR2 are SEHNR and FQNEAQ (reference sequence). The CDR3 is CASSRAAGDYGYTF. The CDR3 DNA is TGTGCCAGCAGCAGAGCGGCCGGGGACTATGGCTACACCTTC. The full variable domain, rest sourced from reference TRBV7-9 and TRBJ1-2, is DTGVSQNPRHKITKRGQNVTFRCDPISEHNRLYWYRQTLGQGPEFLTYFQNEAQLEKSRLLSDRFSAERPKGSFSTLEIQRTEQGDSAMYLCASSRAAGDYGYTFGSGTRLTVV.

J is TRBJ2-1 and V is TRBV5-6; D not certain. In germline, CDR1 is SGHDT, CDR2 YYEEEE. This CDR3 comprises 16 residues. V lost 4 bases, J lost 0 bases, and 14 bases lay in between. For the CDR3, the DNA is TGTGCCAGCAGCCCCCTCTTGGAGAGCTCCTACAATGAGCAGTTCTTC. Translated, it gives CASSPLLESSYNEQFF.

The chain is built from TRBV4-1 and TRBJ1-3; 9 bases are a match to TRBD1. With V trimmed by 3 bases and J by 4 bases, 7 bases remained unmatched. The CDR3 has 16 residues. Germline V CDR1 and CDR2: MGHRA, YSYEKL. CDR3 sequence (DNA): TGCGCCAGCAGCCAGCGGACAGGGGTACACGGAAACACCATATATTTT. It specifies CASSQRTGVHGNTIYF.

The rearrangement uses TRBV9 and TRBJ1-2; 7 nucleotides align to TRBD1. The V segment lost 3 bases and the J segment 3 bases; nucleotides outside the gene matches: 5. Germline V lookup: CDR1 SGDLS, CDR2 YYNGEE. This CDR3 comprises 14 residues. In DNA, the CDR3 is TGTGCCAGCAGCGAAGACGGGACAGACTATGGCTACACCTTC. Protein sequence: CASSEDGTDYGYTF.

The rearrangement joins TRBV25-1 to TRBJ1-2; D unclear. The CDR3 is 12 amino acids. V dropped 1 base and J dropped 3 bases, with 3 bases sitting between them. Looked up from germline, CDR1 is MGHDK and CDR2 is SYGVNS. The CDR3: CASSESDYGYTF. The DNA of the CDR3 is TGTGCCAGCAGTGAATCGGACTATGGCTACACCTTC.

CDR3 DNA: TGTGCCAGCAGCTTAGCAGGGACAGGGTTGCCCCAGCATTTT. Amino acids: CASSLAGTGLPQHF. This rearrangement joins TRBV7-4 to TRBJ1-5, with 9 bases matching TRBD1. Losses at the gene ends were 0 bases for V and 9 bases for J; bases not matched to a gene: 3. Germline V lookup: CDR1 SGHVT, CDR2 SQSDAQ. CDR3 length equals 14 residues.

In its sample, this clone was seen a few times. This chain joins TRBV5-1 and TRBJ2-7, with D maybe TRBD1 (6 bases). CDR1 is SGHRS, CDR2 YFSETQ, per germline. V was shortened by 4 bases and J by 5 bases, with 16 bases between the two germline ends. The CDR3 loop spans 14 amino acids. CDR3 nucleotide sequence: TGCGCCAGCAGCCCAGAACAGGGAAGCGACGAGCAGTACTTC. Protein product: CASSPEQGSDEQYF.

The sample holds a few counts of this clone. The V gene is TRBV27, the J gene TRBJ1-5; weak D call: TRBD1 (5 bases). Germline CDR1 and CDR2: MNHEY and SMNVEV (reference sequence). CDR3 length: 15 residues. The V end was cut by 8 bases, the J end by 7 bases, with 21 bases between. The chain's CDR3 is CASGPKRTFDQPQHF. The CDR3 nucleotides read TGTGCCAGCGGCCCGAAAAGGACATTCGACCAGCCCCAGCATTTT.

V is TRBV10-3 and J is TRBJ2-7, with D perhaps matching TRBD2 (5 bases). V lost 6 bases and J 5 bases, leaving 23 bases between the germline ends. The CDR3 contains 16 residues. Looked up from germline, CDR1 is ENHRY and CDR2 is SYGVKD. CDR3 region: CAISDSTGISGHEQYF. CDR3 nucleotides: TGTGCCATCAGCGATTCAACGGGGATTTCCGGCCACGAGCAGTACTTC.

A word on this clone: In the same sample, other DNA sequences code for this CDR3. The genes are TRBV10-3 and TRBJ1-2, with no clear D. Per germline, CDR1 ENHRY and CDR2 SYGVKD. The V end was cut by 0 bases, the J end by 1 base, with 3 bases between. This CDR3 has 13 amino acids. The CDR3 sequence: CAISESVNYGYTF. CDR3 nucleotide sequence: TGTGCCATCAGTGAGTCGGTTAACTATGGCTACACCTTC.

The DNA of the CDR3 is TGCGCCAGTCAGGGACTAGCGGGAGGCAATGAGCAGTTCTTC. It codes for CASQGLAGGNEQFF. This chain uses TRBV5-1 with TRBJ2-1; 15 nucleotides align to TRBD2. This CDR3 is built from 14 residues. CDR1 and CDR2 from the germline V gene are SGHRS and YFSETQ. V trimming: 8 bases; J trimming: 6 bases; junction bases outside the gene matches: 3.

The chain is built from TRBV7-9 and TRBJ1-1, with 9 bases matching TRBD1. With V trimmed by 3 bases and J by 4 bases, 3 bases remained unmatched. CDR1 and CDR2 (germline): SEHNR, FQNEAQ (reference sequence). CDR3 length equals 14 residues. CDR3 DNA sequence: TGTGCCAGCAGCTTTGACAGGGGGGTCACTGAAGCTTTCTTT. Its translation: CASSFDRGVTEAFF.

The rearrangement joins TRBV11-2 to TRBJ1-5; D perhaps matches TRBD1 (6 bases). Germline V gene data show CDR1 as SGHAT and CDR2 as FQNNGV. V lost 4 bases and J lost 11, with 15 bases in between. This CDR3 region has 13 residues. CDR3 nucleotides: TGTGCCAGCAGCTCGAGGGGGGGGCGAACCCAGCATTTT. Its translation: CASSSRGGRTQHF.

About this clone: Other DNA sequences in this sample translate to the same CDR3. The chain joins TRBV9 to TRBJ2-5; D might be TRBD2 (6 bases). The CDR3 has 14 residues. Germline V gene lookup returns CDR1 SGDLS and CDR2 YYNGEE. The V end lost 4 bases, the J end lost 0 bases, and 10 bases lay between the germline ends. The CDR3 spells CASSPGGDQETQYF. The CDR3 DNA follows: TGTGCCAGCAGCCCCGGGGGAGACCAAGAGACCCAGTACTTC.

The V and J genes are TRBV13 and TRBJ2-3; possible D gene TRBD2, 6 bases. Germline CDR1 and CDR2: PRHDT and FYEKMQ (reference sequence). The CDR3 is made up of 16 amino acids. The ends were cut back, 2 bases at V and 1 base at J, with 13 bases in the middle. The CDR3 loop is CASSLSRGSRTDTQYF. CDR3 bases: TGTGCCAGCAGCTTAAGTCGGGGGAGCCGCACAGATACGCAGTATTTT. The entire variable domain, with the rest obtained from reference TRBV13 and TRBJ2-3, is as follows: AAGVIQSPRHLIKEKRETATLKCYPIPRHDTVYWYQQGPGQDPQFLISFYEKMQSDKGSIPDRFSAQQFSDYHSELNMSSLELGDSALYFCASSLSRGSRTDTQYFGPGTRLTVL.

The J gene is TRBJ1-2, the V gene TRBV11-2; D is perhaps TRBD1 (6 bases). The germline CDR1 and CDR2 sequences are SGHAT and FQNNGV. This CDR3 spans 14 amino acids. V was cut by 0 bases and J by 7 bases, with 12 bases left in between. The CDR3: CASSLDRGGSGYTF. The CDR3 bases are TGTGCCAGCAGCTTAGATCGAGGGGGGAGTGGCTACACCTTC.

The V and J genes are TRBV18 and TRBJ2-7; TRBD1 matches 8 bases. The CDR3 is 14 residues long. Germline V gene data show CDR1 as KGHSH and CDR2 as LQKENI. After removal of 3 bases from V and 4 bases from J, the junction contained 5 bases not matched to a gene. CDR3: CASSPQGAGYEQYF. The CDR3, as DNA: TGTGCCAGCTCACCCCAGGGGGCTGGATACGAGCAGTACTTC.

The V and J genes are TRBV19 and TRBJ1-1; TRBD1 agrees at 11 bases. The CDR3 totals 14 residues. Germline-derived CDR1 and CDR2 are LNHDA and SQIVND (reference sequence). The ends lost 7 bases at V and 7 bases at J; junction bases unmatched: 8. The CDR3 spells CASTDEGQGDEAFF. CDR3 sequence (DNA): TGTGCCAGTACTGATGAGGGACAGGGGGATGAAGCTTTCTTT.